This record concerns one T cell receptor (beta chain) sequence. TCRdb's table, derived via immunoSEQ multiplex PCR, lists solely in-frame clones and lacks some. Of about 7,700 clones in the sample, around 75% were seen once. The data stem from a study of graft-versus-host responses after intestinal transplantation. Overall study: Recipients received multivisceral, liver-intestinal, or isolated intestinal transplants. The study gave all recipients anti-thymocyte globulin induction, then tacrolimus and steroids for roughly 3 years.

Intraepithelial and lamina propria lymphocytes were released after the graft tissue was processed. The V gene end was trimmed by 5 bases and the J gene end by 4 bases; junction bases not matched to a gene: 8. The CDR3 spans 16 residues. The germline gives CDR1 SEHNR, CDR2 FQNEAQ (reference sequence). The TCR sequence derives from a human patient who received an intestinal transplant, so some T cells may come from the graft donor. The chain couples TRBV7-9 to TRBJ2-7; 13 positions agree with TRBD2. Sequencing was performed on ileum tissue, taken less than 230 days after intestinal transplant. The CDR3 reads CASSMNPGLAGYEQYF. As DNA, the CDR3 is TGTGCCAGCAGCATGAATCCGGGACTAGCGGGGTACGAGCAGTACTTC.